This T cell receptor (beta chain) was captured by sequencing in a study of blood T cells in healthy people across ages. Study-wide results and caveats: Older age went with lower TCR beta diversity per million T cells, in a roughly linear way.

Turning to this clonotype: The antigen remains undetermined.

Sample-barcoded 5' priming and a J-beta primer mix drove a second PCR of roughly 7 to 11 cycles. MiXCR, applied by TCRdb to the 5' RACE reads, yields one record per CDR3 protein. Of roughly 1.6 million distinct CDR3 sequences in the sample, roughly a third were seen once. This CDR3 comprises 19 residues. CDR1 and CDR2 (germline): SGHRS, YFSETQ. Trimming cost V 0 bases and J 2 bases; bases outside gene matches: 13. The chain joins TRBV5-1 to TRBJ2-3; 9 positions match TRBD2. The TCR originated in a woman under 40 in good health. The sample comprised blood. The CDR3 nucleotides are TGCGCCAGCAGCTTGGGGCACCACCCGGGACTAGCAGACACAGATACGCAGTATTTT. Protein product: CASSLGHHPGLADTDTQYF.